Shown below are 20 T cell receptor beta chains from a single sample sequenced in a study of beta chain features in type 1 diabetes. Study outcomes and limitations: Within each of all four CD4+ subsets, Type 1 diabetes patients had TCRB CDR3s that were moderately but significantly shorter.

These TCRs are of unknown antigen specificity. Sequenced material consisted of expressed TCRB transcripts (all of the isolated RNA was reverse transcribed). Assay: immunoSEQ multiplex PCR; the TCRdb copy retains only in-frame clones and omits some. The top ten clones hold 0.017% of a sample with roughly 260,000 clones, roughly 10% of them seen once. Sequences were obtained from naive CD4+ T cells from blood. The receptors stem from a man between 25 and 39 years old with type 1 diabetes.

The rearrangement uses TRBV27 and TRBJ2-5, with TRBD1 matching over 9 bases. V gave up 4 bases and J gave up 5 bases; unmatched junction bases: 5. The germline CDR1 and CDR2 sequences are MNHEY and SMNVEV (reference sequence). The CDR3 totals 14 residues. The CDR3 DNA is TGTGCCAGCAGTTCCGGGACAGGGAAGGAGACCCAGTACTTC. It encodes CASSSGTGKETQYF.

This clone was picked up a small number of times. The chain recombines TRBV5-4 with TRBJ2-5, with D maybe TRBD1 (6 bases). V lost 6 bases to trimming and J lost 4 bases, with 19 bases between them. Germline CDR1 SGHNT, CDR2 YYREEE (reference sequence). The length of the CDR3 is 15 residues. The CDR3 reads CASIKMGAGGETQYF. CDR3 in DNA: TGTGCCAGCATCAAAATGGGGGCTGGAGGAGAGACCCAGTACTTC.

The CDR3 loop reads CASSPGQGRWGTQYF. CDR3 bases: TGTGCCAGCAGCCCCGGACAGGGAAGGTGGGGGACCCAGTACTTC. The J gene is TRBJ2-5, the V gene TRBV7-9; TRBD1 matches at 8 bases. V gave up 5 bases and J gave up 7 bases; unmatched junction bases: 12. The CDR3 loop spans 15 amino acids. Germline assignment: CDR1 SEHNR and CDR2 FQNEAQ (reference sequence).

This clone was seen a handful of times. J is TRBJ2-5 and V is TRBV7-6; TRBD2 aligns across 11 bases. The CDR3 loop spans 17 amino acids. The V and J ends lost 5 bases and 4 bases, in that order; junction bases with no gene match: 12. Germline V gives CDR1 SGHVS, CDR2 FNYEAQ. In DNA form, the CDR3 reads TGTGCCAGCAGCCCTGGTCGGCTAGCGGGGGGATTAGAGACCCAGTACTTC. This translates into CASSPGRLAGGLETQYF. The full variable domain, its missing parts supplied by reference TRBV7-6 and TRBJ2-5, is GAGVSQSPRYKVTKRGQDVALRCDPISGHVSLYWYRQALGQGPEFLTYFNYEAQQDKSGLPNDRFSAERPEGSISTLTIQRTEQRDSAMYRCASSPGRLAGGLETQYFGPGTRLLVL.

This clone was found a few times. The chain recombines TRBV7-2 with TRBJ2-6, with D possibly TRBD1 on 6 matching bases. The germline V gene encodes CDR1 SGHTA and CDR2 FQGNSA. The CDR3 spans 13 residues. The CDR3 DNA follows: TGTGCTGCCGCAGGGGTCGGGGCCAACGTCCTGACTTTC. It translates to CAAAGVGANVLTF.

The chain is built from TRBV5-4 and TRBJ2-3, with 10 positions matching TRBD2. Losses at the gene ends were 1 base for V and 0 bases for J; bases not matched to a gene: 2. Looked up from germline, CDR1 is SGHNT and CDR2 is YYREEE (reference sequence). The CDR3 length is 16 residues. Written as DNA, the CDR3 is TGTGCCAGCAGCTTGACTAGCGGGGCTAGCACAGATACGCAGTATTTT. Encoded protein: CASSLTSGASTDTQYF.

V usage is TRBV2 and J usage is TRBJ1-1; D call uncertain. Trimming pared 7 bases from V and 4 bases from J, leaving 13 bases between. The CDR3 is 13 residues long. Germline lookup yields CDR1 SNHLY and CDR2 FYNNEI. The CDR3: CASKMLGGTEAFF. The CDR3 DNA follows: TGTGCCAGCAAGATGTTGGGAGGCACTGAAGCTTTCTTT.

This clone has more than one count but fewer than ten. The chain links TRBV9 to TRBJ1-2, with 7 bases matching TRBD1. The junction had 13 bases not matched to a gene; V was cut back by 0 bases and J by 2 bases. The CDR3 is made up of 18 amino acids. Germline V gene sequence: CDR1 SGDLS, CDR2 YYNGEE. The CDR3 DNA reads as TGTGCCAGCAGCGTAGGTAGACAGGGTCAGGCCCTAAACTATGGCTACACCTTC. Amino acid sequence: CASSVGRQGQALNYGYTF.

This clone was counted only a few times. V gene TRBV27 combines with J gene TRBJ2-2, with a tentative D call TRBD2 (6 bases). Trimming cost V 2 bases and J 3 bases, with 16 bases left between them. This CDR3 is built from 17 residues. Germline CDR1 reads MNHEY; CDR2 reads SMNVEV (reference sequence). DNA for the CDR3: TGTGCCAGCAGTTTAAACGGGCGGGGCGCTGACACCGGGGAGCTGTTTTTT. It yields the protein CASSLNGRGADTGELFF.

The chain carries TRBV7-9 and TRBJ2-5; 9 bases map to TRBD1. Looked up from germline, CDR1 is SEHNR and CDR2 is FQNEAQ (reference sequence). CDR3 length: 11 residues. CDR3 in DNA: TGTGTAACTGGGACAGGGGAGACCCAGTACTTC. The encoded protein is CVTGTGETQYF.

This clone was seen a handful of times. V gene TRBV9 combines with J gene TRBJ2-2; D is possibly TRBD1 (5 bases). CDR3 length: 13 residues. Germline V gene sequence: CDR1 SGDLS, CDR2 YYNGEE. V lost 3 bases and J 5 bases, leaving 8 bases between the germline ends. DNA of the CDR3: TGTGCCAGCAGCGCCAGGGTGACCGGGGAGCTGTTTTTT. Translation: CASSARVTGELFF.

This rearrangement joins TRBV6-1 to TRBJ2-7; tentatively, D is TRBD2 (6 bases). The CDR3 totals 14 residues. V dropped 0 bases and J dropped 2 bases, with 8 bases sitting between them. CDR1 and CDR2 from the germline V gene are MNHNS and SASEGT. The CDR3 is CASSEAGLAYEQYF. The DNA for the CDR3 is TGTGCCAGCAGTGAAGCGGGACTCGCCTACGAGCAGTACTTC.

The chain links TRBV28 to TRBJ2-6, with TRBD1 identical over 7 bases. Germline V gives CDR1 MDHEN, CDR2 SYDVKM. The CDR3 totals 18 residues. Trimming took 1 base from V and 4 from J; bases not matched to a gene: 10. As DNA, the CDR3 is TGTGCCAGCAGTTTATTCCGACAGGGACAATCAGGGGCCAACGTCCTGACTTTC. It codes for CASSLFRQGQSGANVLTF.

This clone was detected only a few times. The chain carries TRBV10-3 and TRBJ2-3, with TRBD2 identical over 14 bases. Germline CDR1 ENHRY, CDR2 SYGVKD. This CDR3 region has 18 residues. Germline trimming cut 2 bases from V and 4 bases from J; bases unmatched to any gene: 8. For the CDR3, the DNA is TGTGCCATCAGTGAGCCGAGGGGACTAGCGGGGGACTCAGATACGCAGTATTTT. Protein product: CAISEPRGLAGDSDTQYF.

The genes are TRBV7-3 and TRBJ2-1; TRBD2 matches at 12 bases. Germline V lookup: CDR1 SGHTA, CDR2 FQGTGA. CDR3 size: 17 residues. J gave up 7 bases and V 5 bases, and 12 bases lay outside the gene matches. In DNA form, the CDR3 reads TGTGCCAGCAGCCTGTTTCAGACTAGCGGGGGCCTTAATGAGCAGTTCTTC. It encodes CASSLFQTSGGLNEQFF.

This clone turned up a few times. At the DNA level, this CDR3 is encoded by other sequences in the same sample as well. This chain uses TRBV7-2 with TRBJ2-5, with 11 bases identical to TRBD2. The ends lost 5 bases at V and 3 bases at J; junction bases unmatched: 2. Germline CDR1 is SGHTA and CDR2 is FQGNSA. The CDR3 loop spans 14 amino acids. The CDR3 nucleotides are TGTGCCAGCAGCCTGGGACTAGCGGAAGAGACCCAGTACTTC. As protein: CASSLGLAEETQYF.

This clone has more than one count but fewer than ten. This chain links TRBV28 with TRBJ1-6; 10 bases are shared with TRBD1. Looked up from germline, CDR1 is MDHEN and CDR2 is SYDVKM. V lost 5 bases and J lost 8; bases outside the gene matches: 6. The CDR3 runs 15 residues. The CDR3 is CASSPPGQGHSPLHF. CDR3 coding DNA: TGTGCCAGCAGTCCGCCGGGACAGGGGCATTCACCCCTCCACTTT. Variable domain in full (rest from reference TRBV28 and TRBJ1-6): DVKVTQSSRYLVKRTGEKVFLECVQDMDHENMFWYRQDPGLGLRLIYFSYDVKMKEKGDIPEGYSVSREKKERFSLILESASTNQTSMYLCASSPPGQGHSPLHFGNGTRLTVT.

This clone was counted only a few times. The chain combines TRBV2 with TRBJ2-7, with 9 bases matching TRBD1. Germline loops: CDR1 SNHLY, CDR2 FYNNEI. This CDR3 has 14 residues. Germline trimming cut 6 bases from V and 6 bases from J; bases unmatched to any gene: 9. The CDR3 region has the DNA TGTGCCAGCAGCTTCTCCGGGACAGGGCGCGAGCAGTACTTC. It encodes CASSFSGTGREQYF.

This clone was counted only a few times. This rearrangement joins TRBV11-2 to TRBJ2-7; D might be TRBD1 (6 bases). Trimming cost V 6 bases and J 4 bases, with 13 bases left between them. The length of the CDR3 is 13 residues. Looked up from germline, CDR1 is SGHAT and CDR2 is FQNNGV. The CDR3 nucleotides are TGTGCCAGCAGTACGGACAGATGGTACGAGCAGTACTTC. Protein sequence: CASSTDRWYEQYF.

This clone occurred a few times. The V and J genes are TRBV27 and TRBJ2-5, with D maybe TRBD2 (5 bases). The V gene lost 4 bases and the J gene lost 3 bases, with 9 bases spanning the gap. The germline V gene has CDR1 MNHEY and CDR2 SMNVEV (reference sequence). CDR3 size: 13 residues. The CDR3 here is CASSSNGKETQYF. The CDR3 DNA reads TGTGCCAGCAGTTCCAACGGGAAAGAGACCCAGTACTTC.